These T cell receptor beta chains were read from a single sample in a study of blood T cells in healthy people across ages. TCRdb re-called the 5' RACE reads with MiXCR, one entry per CDR3 protein. The sample yields around 1.1 million distinct CDR3 sequences, less than 45% seen once. The specimen was blood. Every receptor here comes from a man aged 18 to 35 in good health. CDR3s leave out the opening cysteine and the closing phenylalanine or tryptophan.

TRBV7-9	13	TRBJ2-5	ASSSEGLLGYEQY
TRBV9	14	TRBJ2-5	ASSVESGGNQETQY
TRBV20-1	12	TRBJ1-1	SARQGSVNTEAF
TRBV14	13	TRBJ2-2	ASSHPGLATGELF
TRBV5-1	16	TRBJ2-3	ASSRSLRASGGTDTQY
TRBV20-1	12	TRBJ1-5	SAQDTGLGQPQH
TRBV20-1	13	TRBJ2-3	SAREFGGSTDTQY
TRBV7-3	11	TRBJ2-1	ASSVRRDNEQF
TRBV20-1	12	TRBJ1-6	SARGGNYNSPLH
TRBV24-1	11	TRBJ2-2	ATSDGDTGELF
TRBV6-1	9	TRBJ1-5	ASSDGLSQH
TRBV21-1	15	TRBJ2-5	ASSNLLFGQLQETQY
TRBV9	14	TRBJ2-3	ASSVASLGQQDTQY
TRBV20-1	12	TRBJ1-5	SARGGQPNQPQH
TRBV9	11	TRBJ1-1	ASSTQVDTEAF
TRBV15	12	TRBJ1-1	ATSRPLNQEKAF
TRBV9	16	TRBJ2-3	ASSVGRRGGPGTDTQY
TRBV18	14	TRBJ2-6	ASSEGPRSGANVLT
TRBV6-5	14	TRBJ2-1	ASSYNKLVSYNEQF
TRBV18	11	TRBJ1-2	ASSPPSNYGYT
TRBV5-1	10	TRBJ2-1	ASSFRDSEKF
TRBV5-6	14	TRBJ1-1	ASSLGLSAGYTEAF
TRBV5-1	15	TRBJ2-3	ASSLATGDISTDTQY
TRBV12-3/TRBV12-4	11	TRBJ1-5	ASSTGHNQPQH
TRBV5-6	13	TRBJ1-2	ASSLAPTANYGHT
TRBV29-1	11	TRBJ2-4	SVDVAGGNIQY
TRBV6-2/TRBV6-3	10	TRBJ1-2	ASSGHRDGYT
TRBV10-3	12	TRBJ2-1	AISEGAGGRGQF
TRBV24-1	11	.	ATTGTISYEQY
TRBV18	14	TRBJ2-2	ASSPPYSSYTGELF
TRBV27	11	TRBJ2-7	ASMDIFGSEQY
TRBV28	14	TRBJ2-3	ASSFPRPSRENTQY
TRBV6-2/TRBV6-3	13	TRBJ1-2	ASSYSLGQQSGYT
TRBV20-1	14	TRBJ2-5	SATGSWGPNQETQY
TRBV5-5	12	TRBJ2-1	ASSPTSGGARQF
TRBV3-1	13	TRBJ2-2	ASSQPATNTGELF
TRBV20-1	14	TRBJ2-1	SARDLSGSSYNEQF
TRBV5-6	15	TRBJ2-1	ASSAYRGGSSYNEQF
TRBV12-3/TRBV12-4	14	TRBJ2-1	ASSLQTTSRGNEQF
TRBV10-3	13	TRBJ1-1	AISESGQMNTEAF
TRBV27	11	TRBJ1-6	ASSFIGDSPLH
TRBV12-3/TRBV12-4	11	TRBJ1-1	ASSVSLDTEAF
TRBV10-3	12	TRBJ1-6	AISQGVEHSPLH
TRBV5-1	14	TRBJ1-1	ASSMAPDSEDTEAF
TRBV7-3	11	TRBJ1-1	ASSLMGATEAF
TRBV12-3/TRBV12-4	10	TRBJ1-2	ASSTTGYGYT
TRBV5-1	13	TRBJ1-1	ASSLRRQGDTEAF
TRBV11-2	14	TRBJ2-1	ASSLERLAGPNEQF
TRBV12-5	10	TRBJ2-7	ASGLDKNEQY
TRBV20-1	11	TRBJ1-1	SAPGTGAHEAF
TRBV6-2/TRBV6-3	12	TRBJ1-1	ASSTRTGPWVAF
TRBV7-9	13	TRBJ2-1	ASTIAGGSYNEQF
TRBV13	11	TRBJ2-7	ASSLGMTYEQY
TRBV20-1	11	TRBJ2-4	SASSGTFRIQY
TRBV30	10	TRBJ1-2	AWTPTGYGYT
TRBV13	11	TRBJ2-7	ASSLGRLAEQY